The 21 T cell receptor beta chains below were found in one sample sequenced in a study of cytomegalovirus exposure and HLA in healthy donors. PCR primers comprised 60 Vbeta and 13 Jbeta primers. Libraries were prepared by immunoSEQ multiplex PCR; TCRdb keeps only in-frame clonotypes and omits some of them. The sample has about 91,000 clones; around 78% are singletons. The sample consisted of PBMCs. The receptors were sampled from a male donor in good health and CMV-seropositive.

This clone was counted a few times. V usage is TRBV6-5 and J usage is TRBJ1-5; maybe TRBD1 (5 bases). Trimming pared 4 bases from V and 4 bases from J, leaving 11 bases between. Germline CDR1 MNHEY, CDR2 SVGAGI. The CDR3 spans 14 residues. CDR3 DNA: TGTGCCAGCAGTTCCGGGACTGGTAATCAGCCCCAGCATTTT. It encodes CASSSGTGNQPQHF.

This CDR3 reads CASSKQQRQVQSTEAFF. The CDR3 coding sequence is TGTGCCAGCAGCAAACAACAACGTCAGGTTCAGAGCACTGAAGCTTTCTTT. The chain carries TRBV7-8 and TRBJ1-1; D is ambiguous. Germline assignment: CDR1 SGHVS and CDR2 FQNEAQ. CDR3 size: 17 residues. Trimming took 5 bases from V and 4 from J, leaving 23 bases between them.

V usage is TRBV30 and J usage is TRBJ2-1, with D possibly matching TRBD1 (6 bases). This CDR3 is 14 amino acids long. CDR1 is GTSNPN and CDR2 is SVGIG in the germline V gene (reference sequence). Trimming pared 2 bases from V and 7 bases from J, leaving 15 bases between. CDR3: CAWSLGGRSNEQFF. The CDR3 DNA reads TGTGCCTGGAGTCTTGGGGGCAGATCGAATGAGCAGTTCTTC.

V and J are TRBV19 and TRBJ2-7, with 8 nucleotides matching TRBD1. The CDR3 has 13 amino acids. V dropped 4 bases and J dropped 7; count of bases not matched to a gene: 6. Per the germline V gene, CDR1 is LNHDA and CDR2 is SQIVND (reference sequence). CDR3 coding DNA: TGTGCCAGTAGTACCGACAGGGGTGCGGAGCAGTACTTC. Translation gives CASSTDRGAEQYF.

In its sample, this clone was seen once. The genes are TRBV2 and TRBJ2-7; no clear D. The CDR3 contains 14 residues. V gave up 3 bases and J gave up 2 bases, with 11 bases separating them. Germline CDR1 SNHLY, CDR2 FYNNEI. In DNA, the CDR3 is TGTGCCAGCAGTGATTACCCAGAACCCTACGAGCAGTACTTC. The encoded protein is CASSDYPEPYEQYF.

The rearrangement links TRBV2 to TRBJ2-7; 8 bases line up with TRBD2. The trim removed 7 bases at V and 6 bases at J, leaving 11 bases unmatched. Germline V gene sequence: CDR1 SNHLY, CDR2 FYNNEI. This CDR3 contains 14 residues. The CDR3 here is CASNPRAAGGEQYF. The CDR3 region has the DNA TGTGCCAGCAATCCGAGAGCCGCGGGGGGCGAGCAGTACTTC.

CDR3 loop: CSVLSGSPADTQYF. CDR3 DNA sequence: TGCAGCGTCCTTAGCGGGAGTCCCGCAGATACGCAGTATTTT. V gene TRBV29-1 combines with J gene TRBJ2-3, with 9 bases that match TRBD2. J was trimmed by 4 bases and V by 6 bases; bases with no gene match: 8. CDR1 and CDR2 from the germline V gene are SQVTM and ANQGSEA. This CDR3 is 14 amino acids long.

This clone came up once. J is TRBJ1-2 and V is TRBV28; the match to TRBD1 covers 7 bases. The CDR3 extends over 16 amino acids. Looked up from germline, CDR1 is MDHEN and CDR2 is SYDVKM. V lost 6 bases, J lost 7 bases, and 17 bases stayed unmatched. The CDR3 DNA reads TGTGCCAGCAGCCCGATCGGGACAGATACCTACTGTGGCTACACCTTC. It encodes CASSPIGTDTYCGYTF.

V and J are TRBV7-2 and TRBJ2-3, with 11 bases that match TRBD2. V was pared by 4 bases and J by 1 base, with 4 bases of the junction left unmatched. The CDR3 covers 16 residues. From germline, CDR1 is SGHTA and CDR2 FQGNSA. The DNA for the CDR3 is TGTGCCAGCAGCTCCGGGACTAGCGGTCGCACAGATACGCAGTATTTT. Translating gives CASSSGTSGRTDTQYF.

This clone was seen a few times. The chain employs TRBV6-5 and TRBJ1-5; TRBD1 matches 7 bases. This CDR3 is built from 14 residues. Germline V gene sequence: CDR1 MNHEY, CDR2 SVGAGI. Trimming took 6 bases from V and 9 from J; bases not matched to a gene: 11. CDR3: CASSHGQAFPPQHF. The CDR3 DNA is TGTGCCAGCAGCCATGGACAGGCGTTTCCGCCCCAGCATTTT.

This chain uses TRBV7-9 with TRBJ2-2; TRBD2 matches at 8 bases. J was trimmed by 4 bases and V by 5 bases; bases with no gene match: 3. The CDR3 contains 14 residues. CDR1 SEHNR and CDR2 FQNEAQ come from the germline V gene (reference sequence). CDR3 sequence reads: CASSRAGGTGELFF. For the CDR3, the DNA is TGTGCCAGCAGCCGCGCGGGGGGCACCGGGGAGCTGTTTTTT. Full variable domain (outside the CDR3, taken from reference TRBV7-9 and TRBJ2-2): DTGVSQNPRHKITKRGQNVTFRCDPISEHNRLYWYRQTLGQGPEFLTYFQNEAQLEKSRLLSDRFSAERPKGSFSTLEIQRTEQGDSAMYLCASSRAGGTGELFFGEGSRLTVL.

Details on this clone: Other DNA sequences from this sample encode an identical CDR3 as well. V and J are TRBV29-1 and TRBJ1-2; no clear D. Deletions cut 2 bases from V and 3 bases from J, with 4 bases between. The CDR3 sequence is 11 residues long. The germline V gene has CDR1 SQVTM and CDR2 ANQGSEA. The CDR3: CSVEIDYGYTF. The CDR3 DNA reads as TGCAGCGTTGAAATCGACTATGGCTACACCTTC.

The chain has TRBV18 and TRBJ2-3, with D tentatively TRBD2 (5 bases). Trimming stripped 0 bases from V and 2 bases from J, with 18 bases between. The CDR3 spans 18 residues. The germline V gene encodes CDR1 KGHSH and CDR2 LQKENI. The CDR3 bases are TGTGCCAGCTCACCACCCGGATGGAGCGGAAACAACACAGATACGCAGTATTTT. Its translation is CASSPPGWSGNNTDTQYF.

The genes are TRBV29-1 and TRBJ2-1, with 11 bases matching TRBD2. Trimming removed 6 bases from V and 5 bases from J; junction bases left unmatched: 9. Per the germline V gene, CDR1 is SQVTM and CDR2 is ANQGSEA. The CDR3 totals 15 residues. CDR3: CSVTRLAGKDNEQFF. The CDR3, as DNA: TGCAGCGTAACCAGACTAGCGGGGAAAGACAATGAGCAGTTCTTC.

This clone has just a few counts. This chain uses TRBV4-1 with TRBJ2-7, with D maybe TRBD2 (6 bases). V was shortened by 4 bases and J by 5 bases, with 12 bases between the two germline ends. This CDR3 is 13 amino acids long. Germline lookup yields CDR1 MGHRA and CDR2 YSYEKL. The CDR3 sequence is CASSLRLGDEQYF. In DNA, the CDR3 is TGCGCCAGCAGCCTGAGACTAGGTGACGAGCAGTACTTC.

The chain recombines TRBV5-1 with TRBJ1-2, with a possible D match to TRBD1 (6 bases). The germline gives CDR1 SGHRS, CDR2 YFSETQ. The CDR3 totals 15 residues. The V gene lost 3 bases and the J gene lost 2 bases, with 14 bases spanning the gap. The CDR3 bases are TGCGCCAGCAGCTCTGGACAGCCGCTGAACTATGGCTACACCTTC. Amino acids: CASSSGQPLNYGYTF.

The chain joins TRBV27 to TRBJ2-3; D is ambiguous. V dropped 5 bases and J dropped 1 base, with 7 bases sitting between them. CDR3 size: 13 residues. The germline gives CDR1 MNHEY, CDR2 SMNVEV (reference sequence). CDR3 in DNA: TGTGCCAGCAGTCCCTACGGCACAGATACGCAGTATTTT. The encoded protein is CASSPYGTDTQYF.

The rearrangement links TRBV25-1 to TRBJ1-4; D call uncertain. V gave up 4 bases and J gave up 0 bases, with 9 bases separating them. Looked up from germline, CDR1 is MGHDK and CDR2 is SYGVNS. The CDR3 consists of 15 residues. The CDR3 sequence is CASSAEAATNEKLFF. CDR3 DNA: TGTGCCAGCAGTGCCGAGGCAGCAACTAATGAAAAACTGTTTTTT.

A single count supports this clone. This sequence joins TRBV7-2 and TRBJ2-1; 8 nucleotides line up with TRBD2. Per the germline V gene, CDR1 is SGHTA and CDR2 is FQGNSA. CDR3 length equals 16 residues. Unmatched junction bases numbered 11, after V lost 5 bases and J lost 5 bases. The chain's CDR3 is CASSPGGTRINNEQFF. CDR3 in DNA: TGTGCCAGCAGCCCGGGGGGGACTAGGATAAACAATGAGCAGTTCTTC.

This chain joins TRBV6-5 and TRBJ2-2; D is possibly TRBD1 (7 bases). Germline V gene data show CDR1 as MNHEY and CDR2 as SVGAGI. The germline V and J ends were trimmed by 0 bases and 4 bases, with 12 bases remaining between them. The CDR3 runs to 16 residues. CDR3: CASSYSTGTGTGELFF. CDR3 DNA: TGTGCCAGCAGTTACTCGACAGGGACTGGCACCGGGGAGCTGTTTTTT.

This clone was seen once. The J gene is TRBJ2-7, the V gene TRBV28; tentative D call: TRBD2 (5 bases). The germline gives CDR1 MDHEN, CDR2 SYDVKM. CDR3 length equals 15 residues. V was cut by 5 bases and J by 2 bases, with 16 bases left in between. CDR3 loop: CASSVGIPGTYEQYF. The CDR3 region has the DNA TGTGCCAGCAGTGTCGGGATACCCGGAACCTACGAGCAGTACTTC.